This TCR beta chain originates from a study of T cell responses to AZD1222 COVID-19 vaccine. Findings and limits, study-wide: Among spike-specific TCRs, nearly half reportedly target unmutated variant regions. CD4 TCRs covered the whole spike, strongest at regions 160-218 and 743-854. It was only 6 or 7 AZD1222 recipients who were seropositive at baseline.

Germline V CDR1 and CDR2: MNHEY, SMNVEV (reference sequence). The CDR3 has 13 amino acids. V lost 2 bases to trimming and J lost 5 bases, with 7 bases between them. Comments on this clone: As yet, its antigen is unknown.

The method was immunoSEQ multiplex PCR; TCRdb's version includes in-frame clones alone and lacks a portion of them. The sample carries 100,000 or so clones, 87% recorded once. The chain recombines TRBV27 with TRBJ1-5; D is uncertain. The TCR comes from an adult in good health. This specimen consisted of peripheral blood, obtained on day 0 of AZD1222 vaccination. CDR3: CASSLNRYQPQHF. As DNA, the CDR3 is TGTGCCAGCAGTTTAAACCGGTATCAGCCCCAGCATTTT.